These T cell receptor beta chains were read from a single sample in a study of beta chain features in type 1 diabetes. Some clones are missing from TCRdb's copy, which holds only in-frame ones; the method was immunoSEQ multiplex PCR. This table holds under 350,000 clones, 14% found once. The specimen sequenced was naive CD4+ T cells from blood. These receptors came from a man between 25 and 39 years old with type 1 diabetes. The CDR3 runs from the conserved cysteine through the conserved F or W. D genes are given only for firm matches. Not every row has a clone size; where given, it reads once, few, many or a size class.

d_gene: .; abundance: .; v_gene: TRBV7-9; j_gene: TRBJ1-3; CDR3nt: TGTGCCAGCAGCTCCACCCAGGGTAACACCATATATTTT; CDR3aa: CASSSTQGNTIYF
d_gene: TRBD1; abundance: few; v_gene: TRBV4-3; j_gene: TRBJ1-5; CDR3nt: TGCGCCAGCAGCCATGGGACAGACGGGAATCAGCCCCAGCATTTT; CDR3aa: CASSHGTDGNQPQHF
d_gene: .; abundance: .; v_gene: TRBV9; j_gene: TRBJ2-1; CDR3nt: TGTGCCAGCAGCGTAGGTACTAACTCCTACAATGAGCAGTTCTTC; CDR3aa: CASSVGTNSYNEQFF
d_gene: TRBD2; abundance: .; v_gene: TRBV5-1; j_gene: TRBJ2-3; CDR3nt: TGCGCCAGCAGCTTCCTAGCGGGAGGGCCCACAGATACGCAGTATTTT; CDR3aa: CASSFLAGGPTDTQYF
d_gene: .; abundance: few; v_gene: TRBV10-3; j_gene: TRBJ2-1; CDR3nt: TGTGCCATCAAAGCGGGCTCTTACAATGAGCAGTTCTTC; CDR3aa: CAIKAGSYNEQFF
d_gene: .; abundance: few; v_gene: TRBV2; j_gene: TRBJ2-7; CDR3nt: TGTGCCAGCAGTGAAGATTTTGCAATACCGGGAGAGCAGTACTTC; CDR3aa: CASSEDFAIPGEQYF
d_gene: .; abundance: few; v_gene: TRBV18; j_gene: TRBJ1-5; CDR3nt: TGTGCCAGCTCACCGTCCACAGGGAGTCGACAGCCCCAGCATTTT; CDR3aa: CASSPSTGSRQPQHF
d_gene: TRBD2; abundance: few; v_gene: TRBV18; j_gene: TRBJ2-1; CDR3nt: TGTGCCAGCTCACCAGGGACTAGCGGGAGCTCCTACAATGAGCAGTTCTTC; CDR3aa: CASSPGTSGSSYNEQFF
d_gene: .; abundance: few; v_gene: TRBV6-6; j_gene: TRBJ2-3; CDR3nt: TGTGCCAGCAGTTACCCGGGTACGCAGTATTTT; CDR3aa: CASSYPGTQYF
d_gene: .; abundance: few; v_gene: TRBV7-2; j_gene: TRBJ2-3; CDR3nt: TGTGCCAGCAGCTTTAGCGGCTCAAGCACAGATACGCAGTATTTT; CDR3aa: CASSFSGSSTDTQYF
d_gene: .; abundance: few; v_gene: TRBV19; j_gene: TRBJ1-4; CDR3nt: TGTGCCAGTAGTCCTCAGGGTTCACGCGAAAAACTGTTTTTT; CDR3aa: CASSPQGSREKLFF
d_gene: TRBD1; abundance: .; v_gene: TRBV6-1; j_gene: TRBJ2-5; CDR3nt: TGTGCCAGCAGGAGGGGGCTGCAAGAGACCCAGTACTTC; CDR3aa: CASRRGLQETQYF
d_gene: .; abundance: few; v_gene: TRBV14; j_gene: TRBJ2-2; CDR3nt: TGTGCCAGCAGCCCGACGGGAGCCGGGGAGCTGTTTTTT; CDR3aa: CASSPTGAGELFF
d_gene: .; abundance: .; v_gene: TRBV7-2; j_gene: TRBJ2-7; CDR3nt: TGTGCCAGCAGCTTAGCTTCAGGGAAGATCTCCGAGCAGTACTTC; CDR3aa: CASSLASGKISEQYF
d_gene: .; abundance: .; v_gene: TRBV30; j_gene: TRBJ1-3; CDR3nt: TGTGCCTGGATACAGGGAGGGGTCCCTGGAAACACCATATATTTT; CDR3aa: CAWIQGGVPGNTIYF
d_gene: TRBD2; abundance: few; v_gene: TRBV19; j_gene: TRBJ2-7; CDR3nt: TGTGCCAGTAGTACCGGGACTAGCGGAAACTACGAGCAGTACTTC; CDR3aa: CASSTGTSGNYEQYF
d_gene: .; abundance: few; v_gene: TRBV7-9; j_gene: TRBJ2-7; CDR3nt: TGTGCCAGCAGCTTTACTTTCGTCGGCAGGTCGGAAGAGCAGTACTTC; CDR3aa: CASSFTFVGRSEEQYF
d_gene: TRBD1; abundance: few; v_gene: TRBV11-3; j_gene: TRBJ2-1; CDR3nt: TGTGCCAGCAGCTCCGGACAGGGCTCCTACAATGAGCAGTTCTTC; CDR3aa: CASSSGQGSYNEQFF
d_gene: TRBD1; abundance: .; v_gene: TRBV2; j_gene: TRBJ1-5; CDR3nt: TGTGCCAGAGGACAGGGGGTAGGTCAGCCCCAGCATTTT; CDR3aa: CARGQGVGQPQHF
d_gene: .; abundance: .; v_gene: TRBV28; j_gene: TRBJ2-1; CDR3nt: TGTGCCAGCAGAAGGATCGGGGGACGGCCCTACAATGAGCAGTTCTTC; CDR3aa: CASRRIGGRPYNEQFF
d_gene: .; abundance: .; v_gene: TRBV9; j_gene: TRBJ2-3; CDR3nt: TGTGCCAGCAGCGTAGAAGGGAGCGGCACAGATACGCAGTATTTT; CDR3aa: CASSVEGSGTDTQYF
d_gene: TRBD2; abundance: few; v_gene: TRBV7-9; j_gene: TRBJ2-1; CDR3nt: TGTGCCAGCAGCTTTGAGCGGGAGGGTATTGAGCAGTTCTTC; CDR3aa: CASSFEREGIEQFF
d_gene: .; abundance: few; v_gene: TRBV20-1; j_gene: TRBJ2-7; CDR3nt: TGCAGTGCTAGTGGGAGTAAGGAGCAGTACTTC; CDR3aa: CSASGSKEQYF
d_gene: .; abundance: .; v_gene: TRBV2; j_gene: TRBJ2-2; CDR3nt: TGTGCCAGGGGGAAAAGGGGGACCGGGGAGCTGTTTTTT; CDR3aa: CARGKRGTGELFF
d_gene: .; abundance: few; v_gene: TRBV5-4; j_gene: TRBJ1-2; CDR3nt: TGTGCCAGCAGCTTGGGGGGGGATGCCTATGGCTACACCTTC; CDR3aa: CASSLGGDAYGYTF
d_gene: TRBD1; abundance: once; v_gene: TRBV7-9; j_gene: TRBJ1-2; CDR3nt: TGTGCCAGCAGCTCTACTACAGGGGACTATGGCTACACCTTC; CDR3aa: CASSSTTGDYGYTF
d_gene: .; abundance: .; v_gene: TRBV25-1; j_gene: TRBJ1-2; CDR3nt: TGTGCCAGCAGTGAATCTTGGGGCCACCTTCGCTATGGCTACACCTTC; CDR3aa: CASSESWGHLRYGYTF
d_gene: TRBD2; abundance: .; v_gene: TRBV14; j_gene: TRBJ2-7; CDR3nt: TGTGCCAGCAGCCCCCTGCGGGGGTGGAATGAGCAGTACTTC; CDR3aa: CASSPLRGWNEQYF
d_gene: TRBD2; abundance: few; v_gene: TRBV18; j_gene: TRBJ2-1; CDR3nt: TGTGCCAGCTCACCACCGGGGACTAGCGTCCACAATGAGCAGTTCTTC; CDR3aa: CASSPPGTSVHNEQFF
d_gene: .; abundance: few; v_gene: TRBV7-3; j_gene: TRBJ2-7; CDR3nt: TGTGCCAGCAGCTTTAGCGGGGACAGCTACGAGCAGTACTTC; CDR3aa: CASSFSGDSYEQYF
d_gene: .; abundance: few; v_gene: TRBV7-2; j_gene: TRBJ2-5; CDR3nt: TGTGCCAGCAGCTTGAACAGACAAGAGACCCAGTACTTC; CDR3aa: CASSLNRQETQYF
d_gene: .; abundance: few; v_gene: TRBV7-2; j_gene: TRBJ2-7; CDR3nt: TGTGCCAGCAGCGCTAGGGGGGGTGACTACGAGCAGTACTTC; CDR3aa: CASSARGGDYEQYF
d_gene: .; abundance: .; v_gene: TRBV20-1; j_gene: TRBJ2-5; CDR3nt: TGCAGTGGACGGGAGTTGGAGACCCAGTACTTC; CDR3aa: CSGRELETQYF
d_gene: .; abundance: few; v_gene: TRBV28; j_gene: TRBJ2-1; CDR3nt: TGTGCCAGCAGAATATACAATGAGCAGTTCTTC; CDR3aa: CASRIYNEQFF
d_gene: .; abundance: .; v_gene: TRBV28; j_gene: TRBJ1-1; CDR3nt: TGTGCCAGCAGTTTAGCAGGGCCGGGACTTGCTTTCTTT; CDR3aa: CASSLAGPGLAFF
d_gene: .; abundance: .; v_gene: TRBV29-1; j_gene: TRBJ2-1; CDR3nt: TGCAGCGTTGAAGATTGGAGCTCCTACAATGAGCAGTTCTTC; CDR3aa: CSVEDWSSYNEQFF
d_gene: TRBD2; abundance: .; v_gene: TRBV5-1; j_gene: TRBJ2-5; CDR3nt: TGCGCCAGCAGCTTGGGGGCTAGCGGGATTGCCCAAGAGACCCAGTACTTC; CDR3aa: CASSLGASGIAQETQYF
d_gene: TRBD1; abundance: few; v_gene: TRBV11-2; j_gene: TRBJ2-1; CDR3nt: TGTGCCAGCAGCTTATATCCCGGACAGGGCATTGAGCAGTTCTTC; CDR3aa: CASSLYPGQGIEQFF
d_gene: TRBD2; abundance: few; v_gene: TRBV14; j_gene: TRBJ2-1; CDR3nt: TGTGCCAGCAGCCCCGGGGGGAGCTCCTACAATGAGCAGTTCTTC; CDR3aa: CASSPGGSSYNEQFF
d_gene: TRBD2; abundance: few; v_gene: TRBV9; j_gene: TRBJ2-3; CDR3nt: TGTGCCAGCAGCGTAGATGGGACTAGCCCTTATTCCTACGCTACAGATACGCAGTATTTT; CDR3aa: CASSVDGTSPYSYATDTQYF
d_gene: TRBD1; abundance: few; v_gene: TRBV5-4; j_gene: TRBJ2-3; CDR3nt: TGTGCCAGCAGCTTGGAGGGGGCTTACGGCACAGATACGCAGTATTTT; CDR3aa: CASSLEGAYGTDTQYF
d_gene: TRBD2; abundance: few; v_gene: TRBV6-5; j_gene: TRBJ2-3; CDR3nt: TGTGCCAGCATGCGAGCGGGAGGGCATCCAGATACGCAGTATTTT; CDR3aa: CASMRAGGHPDTQYF
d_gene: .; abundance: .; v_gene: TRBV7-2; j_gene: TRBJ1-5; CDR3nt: TGTGCCAGCAGCTTGGATAGGGGAAATCAGCCCCAGCATTTT; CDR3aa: CASSLDRGNQPQHF
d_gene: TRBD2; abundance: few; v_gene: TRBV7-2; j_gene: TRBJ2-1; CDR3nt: TGTGCCAGCAGCCAAAGCGGGAGCTCCTACAATGAGCAGTTCTTC; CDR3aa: CASSQSGSSYNEQFF
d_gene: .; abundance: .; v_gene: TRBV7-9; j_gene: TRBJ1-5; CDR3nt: TGTGCCAGCAGCTTAGGGCCAGATCAGCCCCAGCATTTT; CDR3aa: CASSLGPDQPQHF
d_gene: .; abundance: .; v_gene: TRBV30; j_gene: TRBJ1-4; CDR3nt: TGTGCCTGGAGTGTAACCTGGGAGGAAAAACTGTTTTTT; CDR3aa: CAWSVTWEEKLFF
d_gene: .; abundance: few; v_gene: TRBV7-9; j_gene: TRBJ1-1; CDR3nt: TGTGCCAGCAGCCCTTCGACAGTGCTTATGAACACTGAAGCTTTCTTT; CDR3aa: CASSPSTVLMNTEAFF
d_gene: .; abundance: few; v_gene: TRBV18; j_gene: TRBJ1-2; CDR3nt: TGTGCCAGCTCACCTATAGAAAACCTTTACTATGGCTACACCTTC; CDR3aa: CASSPIENLYYGYTF